The TCR beta chain under discussion was sequenced for a study of T-cell memory formation after mild COVID-19. As to this clonotype: Germline and junction disagree at one end, which may indicate a read error.

TCRdb called the 5' RACE reads again in MiXCR, with one record for every CDR3 protein. The sample carries 450,000 or so distinct CDR3 sequences, about 23% recorded once. The V gene's germline CDR1 is SGDLS and CDR2 YYNGEE. This CDR3 has 15 amino acids. Sequencing was carried out using PBMCs or a T cell subset sorted from them (not recorded which). The chain links TRBV9 to TRBJ2-7, with TRBD2 identical over 9 bases. This sequence originates from an adult woman who had mild COVID-19 (a few samples of this study predate the infection). Cell type and time point are not known. The CDR3 DNA is TGTGCCAGCAGCCCTTCTGGGACTAGCTCCCACGAGCAGTACTTC. Translated, it gives CASSPSGTSSHEQYF.